This T cell receptor beta chain was captured by sequencing in a study of patients and donors after allogeneic stem cell transplantation (dated by TCRdb to about 2020). Many counts were recorded for this clonotype. The clone's antigen remains unknown. No qualities accompany the bases; no much larger clone lies one base away. The receptor library was made with RT-PCR. This sample was sequenced with a NextSeq 550. The public reads were reanalyzed by TCRdb: fastp trimming at Q25, MiXCR alignment, in-frame beta chains only. Here each entry gathers all rows of one CDR3 protein and keeps the most common genes and DNA. For this sample the table gives 70,000 to 95,000 distinct CDR3 sequences, of which just under 5% were detected only once. About 3% of the sample comes from the top ten. CDR1 KGHDR and CDR2 SFDVKD are derived from the germline V gene. The junction shows trimming of 0 bases on V and 3 bases on J, plus 4 bases between the germline ends. The CDR3 runs 13 amino acids, cysteine and phenylalanine included. The only DNA kept is the CDR3, 39 bases in frame from the first base.

This chain joins TRBV24-1 to TRBJ1-2, with no reliable assignment of the D segment. This clonotype was sampled from a human donor who was either an allogeneic HSCT recipient or a stem cell or donor lymphocyte infusion donor (not recorded which). It is not recorded whose cells these are; they may come from a transplant donor. Sequencing input: blood, either unsorted or a sorted T cell fraction (not recorded which). The DNA reads as follows: TGTGCCACCAGTGATTTGCCCGACTATGGCTACACCTTC. Its product reads: CATSDLPDYGYTF.